A selection of T cell receptor beta chains follows, all from one sample in a study of tumor-infiltrating lymphocytes in localized non-small cell lung cancer. This table comes from immunoSEQ multiplex PCR, and its TCRdb copy is limited to in-frame clones, with some not included. The table records under 20,000 clones, approximately 79% of them present only once. The sequencing sample was made of lung tumor tissue. These receptors were taken from a human donor with non-small cell lung cancer. Both conserved end residues are part of each CDR3. Each record gives: D gene, clone size, J gene, V gene, CDR3 protein, CDR3 DNA. D genes are given only for firm matches. Rows may omit the clone size; those that give it use once, few, many or a size class.

D: TRBD1; size: .; J: TRBJ1-4; V: TRBV6-5; CDR3: CASRSRGLANEKLFF; DNA: TGTGCCAGCAGAAGCAGGGGGCTAGCTAATGAAAAACTGTTTTTT
D: TRBD1; size: .; J: TRBJ2-1; V: TRBV9; CDR3: CASSAGTGVEQFF; DNA: TGTGCCAGCAGCGCCGGGACAGGGGTTGAGCAGTTCTTC
D: TRBD1; size: .; J: TRBJ1-2; V: TRBV7-9; CDR3: CASSPGGTGDYTF; DNA: TGTGCCAGCAGCCCGGGGGGGACAGGGGACTACACCTTC
D: .; size: .; J: TRBJ1-2; V: TRBV7-9; CDR3: CASSLGEIYGYTF; DNA: TGTGCCAGCAGCTTAGGAGAGATCTATGGCTACACCTTC
D: .; size: few; J: TRBJ1-1; V: TRBV4-2; CDR3: CASSQEARGNTEAFF; DNA: TGTGCCAGCAGCCAAGAGGCTAGGGGAAACACTGAAGCTTTCTTT
D: .; size: medium-sized; J: TRBJ1-4; V: TRBV28; CDR3: CASNVGGLLNEKLFF; DNA: TGTGCCAGCAACGTTGGGGGGCTTTTAAATGAAAAACTGTTTTTT
D: .; size: .; J: TRBJ2-3; V: TRBV10-2; CDR3: CASNSPRPKADTQYF; DNA: TGCGCCAGCAATAGTCCGAGACCTAAGGCAGATACGCAGTATTTT
D: .; size: once; J: TRBJ2-7; V: TRBV15; CDR3: CATSRVLGSLYEQYF; DNA: TGTGCCACCAGCAGAGTCCTCGGGTCTCTCTACGAGCAGTACTTC
D: .; size: .; J: TRBJ1-5; V: TRBV27; CDR3: CASSLQGSNQPQHF; DNA: TGTGCCAGCAGTTTACAGGGTAGCAATCAGCCCCAGCATTTT
D: .; size: .; J: TRBJ1-1; V: TRBV6-5; CDR3: CASSYSATLRDTEAFF; DNA: TGTGCCAGCAGTTACTCGGCGACTTTAAGAGACACTGAAGCTTTCTTT
D: TRBD1; size: .; J: TRBJ1-1; V: TRBV5-1; CDR3: CASSLGGGKEAFF; DNA: TGCGCCAGCAGCTTGGGAGGGGGCAAGGAAGCTTTCTTT
D: .; size: .; J: TRBJ2-6; V: TRBV19; CDR3: CASSIGSGANVLTF; DNA: TGTGCCAGTAGTATAGGGTCTGGGGCCAACGTCCTGACTTTC
D: .; size: .; J: TRBJ1-1; V: TRBV5-1; CDR3: CASSRAGLHTEAFF; DNA: TGCGCCAGCAGCCGTGCCGGTCTCCACACTGAAGCTTTCTTT
D: .; size: once; J: TRBJ2-3; V: TRBV9; CDR3: CASSFGLGGSDTQYF; DNA: TGTGCCAGCAGCTTCGGGTTGGGCGGGTCAGATACGCAGTATTTT
D: TRBD1; size: .; J: TRBJ1-6; V: TRBV7-2; CDR3: CASSLTGANSPLHF; DNA: TGTGCCAGCAGCTTAACAGGGGCTAATTCACCCCTCCACTTT
D: .; size: .; J: TRBJ1-5; V: TRBV7-2; CDR3: CASSLVSGKGQPQHF; DNA: TGTGCCAGCAGCTTAGTTTCGGGGAAGGGTCAGCCCCAGCATTTT
D: TRBD2; size: .; J: TRBJ2-1; V: TRBV4-3; CDR3: CASSQDNAGGPGEQFF; DNA: TGCGCCAGCAGCCAAGATAATGCGGGAGGGCCGGGTGAGCAGTTCTTC
D: TRBD1; size: .; J: TRBJ2-7; V: TRBV7-8; CDR3: CASSPRTGAYEQYF; DNA: TGTGCCAGCAGCCCCCGGACAGGGGCCTACGAGCAGTACTTC
D: .; size: .; J: TRBJ1-2; V: TRBV16; CDR3: CASSQNYGYTF; DNA: TGTGCCAGCAGCCAAAACTATGGCTACACCTTC
D: .; size: .; J: TRBJ2-7; V: TRBV19; CDR3: CASSIEGRAYEQYF; DNA: TGTGCCAGTAGTATAGAGGGACGGGCCTACGAGCAGTACTTC
D: TRBD2; size: once; J: TRBJ2-3; V: TRBV9; CDR3: CASSVGTSGGKDTQYF; DNA: TGTGCCAGCAGCGTAGGGACTAGCGGGGGGAAAGATACGCAGTATTTT
D: .; size: .; J: TRBJ2-7; V: TRBV12-1; CDR3: CASTPGSGPYYEQYF; DNA: TGTGCCAGCACCCCAGGGTCGGGGCCGTACTACGAGCAGTACTTC
D: .; size: once; J: TRBJ2-1; V: TRBV5-5; CDR3: CASGPGSSYNEQFF; DNA: TGTGCCAGCGGACCAGGGAGCTCCTACAATGAGCAGTTCTTC
D: TRBD1; size: .; J: TRBJ2-7; V: TRBV27; CDR3: CASSWGGDSSYEQYF; DNA: TGTGCCAGCAGTTGGGGTGGGGACAGCTCCTACGAGCAGTACTTC
D: .; size: .; J: TRBJ1-6; V: TRBV14; CDR3: CASSQVFLTNNSPLHF; DNA: TGTGCCAGCAGCCAAGTATTTCTCACCAATAATTCACCCCTCCACTTT
D: .; size: .; J: TRBJ1-2; V: TRBV5-1; CDR3: CASSSDPANYGYTF; DNA: TGCGCCAGCAGCTCGGACCCCGCTAACTATGGCTACACCTTC
D: .; size: .; J: TRBJ2-3; V: TRBV28; CDR3: CASGGVADTQYF; DNA: TGTGCCAGCGGAGGGGTTGCAGATACGCAGTATTTT
D: TRBD1; size: .; J: TRBJ2-3; V: TRBV7-6; CDR3: CASSFRDRPEDTQYF; DNA: TGTGCCAGCAGCTTCCGGGACAGGCCGGAAGATACGCAGTATTTT
D: .; size: .; J: TRBJ1-5; V: TRBV19; CDR3: CASSIIQGGGNQPQHF; DNA: TGTGCCAGTAGTATAATACAGGGAGGAGGCAATCAGCCCCAGCATTTT
D: TRBD2; size: .; J: TRBJ2-1; V: TRBV7-2; CDR3: CASSLVGGSSYNEQFF; DNA: TGTGCCAGCAGCTTAGTGGGCGGGAGCTCCTACAATGAGCAGTTCTTC
D: .; size: few; J: TRBJ1-2; V: TRBV7-8; CDR3: CASSSLQGIYGYTF; DNA: TGTGCCAGCAGCTCGCTACAGGGAATCTATGGCTACACCTTC
D: .; size: .; J: TRBJ1-3; V: TRBV7-2; CDR3: CASSFPPGNTIYF; DNA: TGTGCCAGCAGCTTCCCCCCGGGAAACACCATATATTTT
D: TRBD1; size: .; J: TRBJ2-2; V: TRBV25-1; CDR3: CASRQGTDTGELFF; DNA: TGTGCCAGCCGACAGGGGACCGACACCGGGGAGCTGTTTTTT
D: .; size: .; J: TRBJ1-2; V: TRBV19; CDR3: CASSTGTPWDPIYGYTF; DNA: TGTGCCAGTAGTACCGGAACGCCGTGGGACCCTATCTATGGCTACACCTTC
D: .; size: .; J: TRBJ1-1; V: TRBV5-1; CDR3: CASSLRSNLAFNTEAFF; DNA: TGCGCCAGCAGCCTAAGGTCTAACTTGGCATTCAACACTGAAGCTTTCTTT
D: .; size: .; J: TRBJ1-2; V: TRBV5-6; CDR3: CASGDKYGYTF; DNA: TGTGCCAGCGGCGACAAGTATGGCTACACCTTC
D: .; size: once; J: TRBJ2-1; V: TRBV5-8; CDR3: CASRYRTGWNSEQFF; DNA: TGTGCCAGCCGCTACCGCACAGGGTGGAATAGTGAGCAGTTCTTC
D: TRBD2; size: .; J: TRBJ2-2; V: TRBV5-4; CDR3: CASSSGGGGPGELFF; DNA: TGTGCCAGCAGCTCCGGGGGGGGAGGACCCGGGGAGCTGTTTTTT
D: .; size: few; J: TRBJ2-7; V: TRBV7-8; CDR3: CASSLERWGEQYF; DNA: TGTGCCAGCAGCTTAGAACGCTGGGGCGAGCAGTACTTC
D: .; size: .; J: TRBJ1-1; V: TRBV6-6; CDR3: CASSSRTEAFF; DNA: TGTGCCAGCAGTTCAAGGACTGAAGCTTTCTTT
D: TRBD1; size: .; J: TRBJ2-7; V: TRBV28; CDR3: CASRGQGWGEQYF; DNA: TGTGCCAGCAGGGGACAGGGGTGGGGAGAGCAGTACTTC
D: .; size: .; J: TRBJ1-5; V: TRBV2; CDR3: CASRKGLNSNQPQHF; DNA: TGTGCCAGCAGAAAGGGCCTGAATAGCAATCAGCCCCAGCATTTT
D: TRBD1; size: .; J: TRBJ2-6; V: TRBV9; CDR3: CASSVLQGAEGANVLTF; DNA: TGTGCCAGCAGCGTCTTACAGGGGGCGGAAGGGGCCAACGTCCTGACTTTC
D: .; size: .; J: TRBJ2-7; V: TRBV29-1; CDR3: CSVDMGVDEQYF; DNA: TGCAGCGTTGATATGGGAGTCGATGAGCAGTACTTC
D: .; size: .; J: TRBJ2-1; V: TRBV5-6; CDR3: CASSLVAASYNEQFF; DNA: TGTGCCAGCAGCTTGGTAGCGGCGTCCTACAATGAGCAGTTCTTC
D: .; size: .; J: TRBJ1-1; V: TRBV4-3; CDR3: CASSLIREGTEAFF; DNA: TGCGCCAGCAGCTTGATCAGGGAGGGGACTGAAGCTTTCTTT
D: TRBD2; size: .; J: TRBJ2-5; V: TRBV30; CDR3: CAWSDLAGISETQYF; DNA: TGTGCCTGGAGTGATCTAGCGGGGATTTCAGAGACCCAGTACTTC
D: .; size: few; J: TRBJ1-5; V: TRBV28; CDR3: CASKPGGNQPQHF; DNA: TGTGCCAGCAAGCCGGGAGGCAATCAGCCCCAGCATTTT
D: TRBD1; size: once; J: TRBJ2-7; V: TRBV30; CDR3: CAWSVFKDRAGYEQYF; DNA: TGTGCCTGGAGTGTATTCAAAGACAGGGCCGGCTACGAGCAGTACTTC
D: .; size: .; J: TRBJ1-3; V: TRBV27; CDR3: CASSPLGVSGNTIYF; DNA: TGTGCCAGCAGCCCCCTGGGTGTCTCTGGAAACACCATATATTTT